This T cell receptor (beta chain) comes out of a study of shared clonotypes between healthy human individuals (dated by TCRdb to about 2020). Regarding the study in general: Three men and a couple of women, aged 18 to 49 years, made up the cohort. For each donor, CD4 naive and CD4 memory were each given three plates, CD8 naive was given two plates, and CD8 memory was given one plate. To estimate repertoire size and how much clonotypes are shared between individuals, the study performed deep sequencing of blood TCR repertoires from 4 to 6 healthy adults. To increase sequencing depth and limit assay-specific biases, different laboratories used diverse techniques to prepare libraries and sequence TCR repertoires. Leukapheresis yielded between about 0.94 and 10 billion PBMCs per donor.

Using the deep immunoSEQ assay, multiplex PCR amplified TCR CDR3 regions from genomic DNA. Extracted genomic DNA from each cell subset was distributed evenly across all wells of several immunoSEQ 96-well plates, and each plate was treated as a replicate. For sorted subsets, each replicate PCR was loaded with approximately 0.2 ug genomic DNA, equivalent to about 33,000 T cell genomes. The purified libraries were quantified using a Qubit 3.0 fluorometer, sized with a Bioanalyzer 2100, and then quantified again using the KAPA Library Quantification kit. Every immunoSEQ 96-well plate was sequenced on a dedicated single-read 150-cycle Illumina NextSeq 550 flow cell. Concerning the study's data processing: Because only junctional sequences without quality scores were contained in the immunoSEQ output, filtering matching that applied to full-length reads could not be performed. To assign V/J genes and CDR3, sequences were annotated using PyIR, a Python wrapper for IgBLAST v1.9, with IMGT germline references. Reads with weak V/J assignments (E-value above 1e-6), missing CDR3, stop codons, out-of-frame junctions, or ambiguous translated residues were removed. A V3J clonotype was defined by an identical inferred V gene, J gene, and CDR3 amino acid sequence. Percentage overlap between repertoires was calculated by dividing the number of shared unique clonotypes by the size of the smaller repertoire. RTK rarefaction, the Chao1 estimator, and Recon v2.1 estimates of unobserved clonotypes were used to assess repertoire richness. Generation probabilities for all TCRbeta clonotypes obtained by the gDNA method from a few donors were computed using OLGA. TCRdb limited this immuneACCESS table to in-frame rearrangements with V and J called. A share of clones is missing; checked studies link under half to unresolved V genes, and the rest is unexplained. D and trimming come from the DNA, and the V and J calls and clone size come from that table. A total of some 2,500,000 clones appear in this sample, less than 95% of them only once. Approximately 0.39% of the sample rests with the top ten.

In the case of this clone: This receptor's antigen is unknown. Qualities for individual bases were not recorded, and no much larger clone is one base off.

What the authors observed across the whole study: The small number of donors limited the genetic and exposure-history diversity represented. Larger estimated clonotype richness was generally found for naive subsets than for memory subsets. Only blood was sampled, and tissue TCR repertoires likely differ from those in blood. Pairwise subsampling led to the expectation that sequencing depth would affect the degree of clonotype sharing among donors. Compared with non-shared clonotypes, clonotypes shared by all four sorted-subset donors had higher generation probabilities. Across a few donors, around 5.4% of naive CD4, roughly 3.5% of naive CD8, approximately 2.5% of memory CD4, and roughly 0.41% of memory CD8 clonotypes were shared. Rarefaction of sorted-subset datasets indicated incomplete sequencing despite the large sequencing depth.

The donors were healthy, HIV-negative adults who had no recently reported acute infections or vaccinations. Every donor was a Caucasian adult living in Nashville, Tennessee, USA. CD4+ T cells were enriched by magnetic negative selection; naive cells were then positively selected on CD45RA, and the negative fraction formed the memory subset. Blood was collected by leukapheresis, and PBMCs were isolated by Ficoll-Histopaque density gradient centrifugation and then cryopreserved in liquid nitrogen vapor phase. Analytical flow cytometry was used to check the purity and quantity of each magnetically sorted T cell population. Each sorted fraction had its genomic DNA isolated and then quantified by UV absorbance on a Nanodrop 2000c. Sequences were obtained from naive CD4+ T cells from PBMCs. The cell subset or site tag for this specimen amounts to: CD45RA+ positively selected. The TCR was taken from a man younger than 35 in good health. Some clones in this sample may be carry-over from other donors' samples.

The sequence in DNA is TGCGCCAGCAGCCAGACCTGGGGGGGGCATGAGCAGTTCTTC. It translates as CASSQTWGGHEQFF. The chain employs TRBV4-3 and TRBJ2-1, with TRBD2 perhaps the D gene, on 7 matching bases. CDR1 and CDR2 are drawn from the germline V gene: LGHNA, YSLEER. From cysteine to phenylalanine, the CDR3 is 14 amino acids long. The CDR3 DNA has 42 bases and is translated from base 1. V is reduced by 3 bases and J by 8 bases, leaving a spacing of 14 bases between them.